The 9 T cell receptor beta chains given below trace back to one sample, sequenced in a study of shared clonotypes between healthy human individuals. The protocol was immunoSEQ multiplex PCR, while the TCRdb copy is restricted to in-frame clones and leaves out a portion. The sample includes some 1 million clones, roughly 70% of them seen just once. Sequencing input: memory CD4+ T cells sorted from blood. Subset here: CD45RA-negative fraction. These receptor sequences come from a man aged 18 to 30 in good health.

The chain carries TRBV5-1 and TRBJ1-4; 8 bases line up with TRBD1. Germline V gene lookup returns CDR1 SGHRS and CDR2 YFSETQ. V lost 0 bases and J lost 6; bases outside the gene matches: 10. This CDR3 contains 17 residues. This chain's CDR3 is CASSLGGQGLAHEKLFF. CDR3 sequence (DNA): TGCGCCAGCAGCTTGGGTGGACAGGGTTTAGCACATGAAAAACTGTTTTTT.

J is TRBJ2-5 and V is TRBV7-3; no firm D call. Germline lookup yields CDR1 SGHTA and CDR2 FQGTGA. CDR3 length equals 16 residues. Between the trimmed V and J ends, which lost 0 bases and 5 bases, there was a span of 16 bases. The CDR3 sequence is CASSLTGLAGRETQYF. The CDR3 nucleotides are TGTGCCAGCAGCTTAACCGGTCTCGCAGGACGGGAGACCCAGTACTTC. The full variable domain, completed using reference TRBV7-3 and TRBJ2-5, is GAGVSQTPSNKVTEKGKYVELRCDPISGHTALYWYRQSLGQGPEFLIYFQGTGAADDSGLPNDRFFAVRPEGSVSTLKIQRTERGDSAVYLCASSLTGLAGRETQYFGPGTRLLVL.

V is TRBV4-1 and J is TRBJ1-1; D is possibly TRBD1 (6 bases). This CDR3 comprises 15 residues. The V and J ends lost 0 bases and 4 bases respectively, with 12 bases between them. The V gene's germline CDR1 is MGHRA and CDR2 YSYEKL. This chain's CDR3 is CASSQDQGLGTEAFF. The CDR3, as DNA: TGCGCCAGCAGCCAAGATCAGGGGCTGGGCACTGAAGCTTTCTTT.

This clone was observed a single time. V is TRBV30 and J is TRBJ1-2; 9 bases are shared with TRBD1. Trimming at V came to 2 bases and at J to 3 bases, leaving 7 bases not matched to a gene. The CDR3 length is 15 residues. Germline V CDR1 and CDR2: GTSNPN, SVGIG (reference sequence). The CDR3 DNA reads as TGTGCCTGGAGTAGGGGGACAGGGACCTACTATGGCTACACCTTC. The encoded protein is CAWSRGTGTYYGYTF.

This clone appeared a few times. This rearrangement joins TRBV13 to TRBJ2-2; 14 positions agree with TRBD2. V lost 5 bases, J lost 5 bases, and 16 bases stayed unmatched. Germline assignment: CDR1 PRHDT and CDR2 FYEKMQ (reference sequence). The CDR3 covers 20 residues. The chain's CDR3 is CASSGAAWGLAGANTGELFF. As DNA, the CDR3 is TGTGCCAGCAGCGGAGCAGCCTGGGGACTAGCGGGGGCCAATACCGGGGAGCTGTTTTTT.

This chain uses TRBV7-9 with TRBJ1-6; tentative D call: TRBD1 (5 bases). V was shortened by 5 bases and J by 9 bases, with 14 bases between the two germline ends. This CDR3 comprises 14 residues. Germline CDR1 SEHNR, CDR2 FQNEAQ (reference sequence). The CDR3 region is CASSLTQGISPLHF. CDR3 nucleotide sequence: TGTGCCAGCAGCCTCACCCAGGGTATTTCACCCCTCCACTTT.

This clone was recorded a few times. The chain couples TRBV5-6 to TRBJ1-1; D unclear. Germline V gene sequence: CDR1 SGHDT, CDR2 YYEEEE. The V end was cut by 0 bases, the J end by 3 bases, with 9 bases between. CDR3 length: 14 amino acids. CDR3 protein: CASSLDLWDTEAFF. CDR3 DNA: TGTGCCAGCAGCTTGGACCTTTGGGACACTGAAGCTTTCTTT. Full variable domain (rest looked up from reference TRBV5-6 and TRBJ1-1): DAGVTQSPTHLIKTRGQQVTLRCSPKSGHDTVSWYQQALGQGPQFIFQYYEEEERQRGNFPDRFSGHQFPNYSSELNVNALLLGDSALYLCASSLDLWDTEAFFGQGTRLTVV.

This chain joins TRBV30 and TRBJ2-1; 7 bases map to TRBD2. This CDR3 has 14 amino acids. Germline CDR1 GTSNPN, CDR2 SVGIG (reference sequence). With V trimmed by 7 bases and J by 1 base, 7 bases remained unmatched. As DNA, the CDR3 is TGTGCCTTCCGGGGCGGGGGTTCCTACAATGAGCAGTTCTTC. Amino acids: CAFRGGGSYNEQFF.

The table lists this clone with a count of one. One end of the junction is discordant with germline, which a read error may explain. The chain combines TRBV2 with TRBJ2-7; the D gene is possibly TRBD1 (6 bases). CDR1 SNHLY and CDR2 FYNNEI come from the germline V gene. This CDR3 contains 15 residues. The CDR3 loop reads CASSDGTRDSYGQYF. The CDR3 DNA reads TGTGCCAGCAGCGACGGGACACGAGACTCCTACGGGCAGTACTTC.